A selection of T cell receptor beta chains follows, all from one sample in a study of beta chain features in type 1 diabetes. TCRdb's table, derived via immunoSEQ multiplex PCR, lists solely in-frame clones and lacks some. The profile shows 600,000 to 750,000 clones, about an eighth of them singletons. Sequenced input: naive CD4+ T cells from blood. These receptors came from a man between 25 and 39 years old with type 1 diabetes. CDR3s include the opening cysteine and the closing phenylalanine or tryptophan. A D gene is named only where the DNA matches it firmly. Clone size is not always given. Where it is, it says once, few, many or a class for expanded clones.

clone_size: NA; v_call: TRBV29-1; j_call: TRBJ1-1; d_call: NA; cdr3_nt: TGCAGCGTTGGGTCAGATGGGATCACTGAAGCTTTCTTT; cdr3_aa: CSVGSDGITEAFF
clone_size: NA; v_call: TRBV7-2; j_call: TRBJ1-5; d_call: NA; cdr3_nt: TGTGCCAGCAGCTTAGTACCGGCCAATCAGCCCCAGCATTTT; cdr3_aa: CASSLVPANQPQHF
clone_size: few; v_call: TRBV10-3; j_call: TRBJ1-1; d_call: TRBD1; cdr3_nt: TGTGCCATCAGTTATGGGACAGGGGTAACTGAAGCTTTCTTT; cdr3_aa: CAISYGTGVTEAFF
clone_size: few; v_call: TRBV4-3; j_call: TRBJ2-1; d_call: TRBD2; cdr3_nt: TGCGCCAGCAGCCCTACCGGGGGGGATGAGCAGTTCTTC; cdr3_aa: CASSPTGGDEQFF
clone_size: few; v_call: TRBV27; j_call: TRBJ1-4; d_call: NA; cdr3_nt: TGTGCCAGCAGTTTACAGGGGAGTAATGAAAAACTGTTTTTT; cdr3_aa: CASSLQGSNEKLFF
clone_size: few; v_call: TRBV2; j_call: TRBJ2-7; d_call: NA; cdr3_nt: TGTGCCAGCAGTGAACGCCGGTTGGGGGGCTCTGAGCAGTACTTC; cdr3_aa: CASSERRLGGSEQYF
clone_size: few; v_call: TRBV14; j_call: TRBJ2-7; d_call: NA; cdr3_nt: TGTGCCAGCAGCCAGGGGGCTCGGCGCGAGCAGTACTTC; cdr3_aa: CASSQGARREQYF
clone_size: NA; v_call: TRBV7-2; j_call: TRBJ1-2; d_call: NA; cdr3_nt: TGTGCCAGCAGCTTGCAGCTTACCGGCGGCTACACCTTC; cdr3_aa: CASSLQLTGGYTF
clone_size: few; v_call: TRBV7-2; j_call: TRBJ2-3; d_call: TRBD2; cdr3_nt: TGTGCCAGCAGCTTAGAGCTAGCGGGGGGGCCTGTCCAGGCAGATACGCAGTATTTT; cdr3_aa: CASSLELAGGPVQADTQYF
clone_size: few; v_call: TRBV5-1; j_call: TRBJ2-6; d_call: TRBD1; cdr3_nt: TGCGCCAGCGCCGGACAGGGTGCCGGGGCCAACGTCCTGACTTTC; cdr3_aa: CASAGQGAGANVLTF
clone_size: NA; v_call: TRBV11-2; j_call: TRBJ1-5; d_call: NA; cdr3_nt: TGTGCCAGCAGCTTATTCCCGGATCTGAATCAGCCCCAGCATTTT; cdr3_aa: CASSLFPDLNQPQHF
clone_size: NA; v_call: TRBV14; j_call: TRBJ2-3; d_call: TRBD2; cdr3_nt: TGTGCCAGCAGCCACCCCGGACTAGCGGGGGCGTCCACAGATACGCAGTATTTT; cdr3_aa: CASSHPGLAGASTDTQYF
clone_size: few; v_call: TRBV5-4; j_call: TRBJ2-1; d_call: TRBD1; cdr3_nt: TGTGCCAGCAGCCCTGGACAGGGGGAATACAATGAGCAGTTCTTC; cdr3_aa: CASSPGQGEYNEQFF
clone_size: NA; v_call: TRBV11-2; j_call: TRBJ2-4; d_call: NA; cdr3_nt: TGTGCCAGCAGCTTAGATAGCAACATTCAGTACTTC; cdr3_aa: CASSLDSNIQYF
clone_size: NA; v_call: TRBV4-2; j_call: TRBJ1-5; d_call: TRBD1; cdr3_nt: TGTGCCAGCAGCCAAGATATGGGACAGGGGGGTGGTCAGCCCCAGCATTTT; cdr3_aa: CASSQDMGQGGGQPQHF